This TCR beta chain originates from a study of read filtering for tumor transcriptome and immune sequencing. Background on the study: Patients were 17 male and roughly 15 female, mean age roughly 70 years, range 47 to 80.

The CDR3 covers 13 residues. The germline gives CDR1 KGHSH, CDR2 LQKENI. V dropped 4 bases and J dropped 1 base, with 8 bases sitting between them. The sample holds many counts of this clonotype. Molecular barcoded adaptors covering alpha/delta and beta/gamma chains were used on approximately 400 ng RNA. From the reads, TCRdb called clonotypes with MiXCR, one entry per CDR3 protein. The table has approximately 59,000 distinct CDR3 sequences, 10% to 15% seen once. V gene TRBV18 combines with J gene TRBJ2-7; D is perhaps TRBD1 (6 bases). This receptor was taken from a donor over 35 with multiple myeloma. Sequenced material: a population of CD138-negative cells sorted from bone marrow. The CDR3 region is CASSRDKSYEQYF. The CDR3 nucleotides read TGTGCCAGCTCACGGGACAAATCCTACGAGCAGTACTTC.